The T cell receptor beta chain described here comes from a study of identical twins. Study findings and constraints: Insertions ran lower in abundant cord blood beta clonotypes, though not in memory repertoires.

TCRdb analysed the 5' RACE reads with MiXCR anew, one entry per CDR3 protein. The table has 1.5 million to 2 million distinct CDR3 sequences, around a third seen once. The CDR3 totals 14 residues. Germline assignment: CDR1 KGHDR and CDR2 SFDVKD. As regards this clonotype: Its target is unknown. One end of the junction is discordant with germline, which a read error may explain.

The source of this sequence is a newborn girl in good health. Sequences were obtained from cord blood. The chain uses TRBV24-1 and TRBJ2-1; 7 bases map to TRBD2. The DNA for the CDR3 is TGTGCCGCCAGTGATGGCCGGGAGGTAGAGGAGCAGTTCTTC. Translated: CAASDGREVEEQFF.